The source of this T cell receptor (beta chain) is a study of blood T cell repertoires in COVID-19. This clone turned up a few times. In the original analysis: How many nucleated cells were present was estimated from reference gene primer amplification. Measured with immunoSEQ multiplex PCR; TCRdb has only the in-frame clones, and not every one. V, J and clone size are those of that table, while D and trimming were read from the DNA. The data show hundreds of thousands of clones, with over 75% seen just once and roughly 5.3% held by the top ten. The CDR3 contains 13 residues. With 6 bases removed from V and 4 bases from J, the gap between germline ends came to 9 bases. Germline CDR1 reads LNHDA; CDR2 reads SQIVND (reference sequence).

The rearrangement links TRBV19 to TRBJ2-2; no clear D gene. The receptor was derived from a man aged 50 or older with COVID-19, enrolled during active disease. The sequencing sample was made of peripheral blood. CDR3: CASRARGTGELFF. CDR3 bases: TGTGCCAGTAGAGCCCGAGGCACCGGGGAGCTGTTTTTT.